The sequence of this TCR beta chain was determined in a study of blood T cell repertoires in COVID-19. Study information: Samples taken during acute and convalescent COVID-19 were collected in the United States, Italy and Spain.

The data were produced by immunoSEQ multiplex PCR, yet TCRdb's version contains in-frame clones alone and is incomplete. This table holds about 71,000 clones, about four fifths found once. CDR1 is LNHDA, CDR2 SQIVND, per germline (reference sequence). The length of the CDR3 is 15 residues. V was trimmed by 7 bases and J by 0 bases, leaving 14 bases between them. This TCR was recovered from an elderly woman with acute or convalescent COVID-19. The chain links TRBV19 to TRBJ2-3; perhaps TRBD1 as D (6 bases). Sequenced sample: peripheral blood. CDR3 loop: CASTLQGLSTDTQYF. CDR3 sequence (DNA): TGTGCCAGTACCTTACAGGGCCTCAGCACAGATACGCAGTATTTT.